This TCR beta chain was recorded in a study of T cell responses to AZD1222 COVID-19 vaccine. In the study overall: It was second doses at about 4 or about 12 weeks that were pooled. Study observations and caveats: Females made up more of the donors, who were largely white British, and clonal diversity may have come out too low. Spike-wide vaccine-associated CD4 TCRs dominated at 160-218 and 743-854.

This clone occurred once. Its antigen is not identified. Profiled with immunoSEQ multiplex PCR; TCRdb holds only in-frame clones, not every one. The sample carries fewer than 70,000 clones, roughly 90% recorded once. Losses at the gene ends were 2 bases for V and 0 bases for J; bases not matched to a gene: 5. The germline V gene encodes CDR1 WSHSY and CDR2 SAAADI. The CDR3 contains 16 residues. V and J are TRBV10-2 and TRBJ2-3, with 7 bases matching TRBD2. The TCR originated in an adult in good health. This specimen consisted of peripheral blood, obtained on day 0 of AZD1222 vaccination. CDR3 sequence: CASSEPGLPSTDTQYF. The CDR3 bases are TGCGCCAGCAGTGAGCCGGGACTACCTAGCACAGATACGCAGTATTTT.